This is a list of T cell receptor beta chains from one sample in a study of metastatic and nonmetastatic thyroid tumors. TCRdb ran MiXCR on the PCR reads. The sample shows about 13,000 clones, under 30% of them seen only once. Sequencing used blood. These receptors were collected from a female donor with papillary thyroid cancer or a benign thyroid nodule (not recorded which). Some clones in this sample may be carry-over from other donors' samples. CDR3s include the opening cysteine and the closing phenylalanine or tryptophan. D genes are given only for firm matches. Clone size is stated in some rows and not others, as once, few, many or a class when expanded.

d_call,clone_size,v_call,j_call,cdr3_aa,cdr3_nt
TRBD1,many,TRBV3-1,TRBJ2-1,CASSTGTVYNEQFF,TGTGCCAGCAGCACCGGGACAGTTTACAATGAGCAGTTCTTC
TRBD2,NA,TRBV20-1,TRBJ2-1,CSARDLSAGGYNEQFF,TGCAGTGCTAGAGACCTTTCAGCGGGAGGATACAATGAGCAGTTCTTC
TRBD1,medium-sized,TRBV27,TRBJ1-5,CASSLTGQGLHHF,TGTGCCAGCAGTTTGACCGGACAGGGACTGCACCATTTT
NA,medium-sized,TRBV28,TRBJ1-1,CASSPPGQNTEAFF,TGTGCCAGCAGCCCCCCCGGACAGAACACTGAAGCTTTCTTT
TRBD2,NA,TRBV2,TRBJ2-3,CASSESGLAADTQYF,TGTGCCAGCAGTGAATCGGGACTAGCGGCAGATACTCAGTATTTT
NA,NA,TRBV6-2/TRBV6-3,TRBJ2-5,CATSQGEGGQETQYF,TGTGCCACCTCACAGGGCGAAGGGGGCCAAGAGACCCAGTACTTC
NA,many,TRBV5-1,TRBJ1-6,CASSRSGGQNYNSPLHF,TGCGCCAGCAGCAGGAGCGGAGGACAGAACTATAATTCACCCCTCCACTTT
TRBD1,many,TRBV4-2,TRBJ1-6,CASSRTAGTGNSPLHF,TGTGCCAGCAGCCGGACGGCCGGGACAGGGAATTCACCCCTCCACTTT
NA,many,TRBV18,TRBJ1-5,CASSPRGVYQPQHF,TGTGCCAGCTCACCACGCGGGGTTTATCAGCCCCAGCATTTT
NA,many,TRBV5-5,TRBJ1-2,CASSLTGTLGYTF,TGTGCCAGCAGCTTGACAGGGACCTTGGGCTACACCTTC
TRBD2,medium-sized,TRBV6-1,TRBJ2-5,CASRGAGTRGLETQYF,TGTGCCAGCAGAGGGGCCGGGACTAGGGGCCTCGAGACCCAGTACTTC
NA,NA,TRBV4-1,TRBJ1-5,CASSQKPHGDQPQHF,TGCGCCAGCAGCCAAAAGCCGCACGGGGATCAGCCCCAGCATTTT
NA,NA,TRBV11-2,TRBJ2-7,CASSLSRGRGYEQYF,TGTGCCAGCAGCTTGTCTCGGGGGCGCGGCTACGAGCAGTACTTC
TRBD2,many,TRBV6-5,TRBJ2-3,CASSYHLAGAVAQYF,TGTGCCAGCAGTTACCATCTAGCGGGAGCGGTTGCGCAGTATTTT
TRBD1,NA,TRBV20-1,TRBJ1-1,CSATPGQVAVGTEAFF,TGCAGTGCTACACCGGGACAGGTTGCGGTGGGCACTGAAGCTTTCTTT
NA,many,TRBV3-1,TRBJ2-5,CASSKGGTGETQYF,TGTGCCAGCAGCAAAGGGGGGACGGGGGAGACCCAGTACTTC
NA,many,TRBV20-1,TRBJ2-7,CSVKIGQGSNEQYF,TGCAGTGTTAAGATTGGGCAGGGGAGCAACGAGCAGTACTTC
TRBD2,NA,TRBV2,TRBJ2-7,CASSSSGRSYEQYF,TGTGCCAGCAGTAGTAGCGGGAGGTCGTACGAGCAGTACTTC
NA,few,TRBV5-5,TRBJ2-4,CASSPAGSRSKNIQYF,TGTGCCAGCAGCCCCGCGGGGTCGAGGTCGAAAAACATTCAGTACTTC